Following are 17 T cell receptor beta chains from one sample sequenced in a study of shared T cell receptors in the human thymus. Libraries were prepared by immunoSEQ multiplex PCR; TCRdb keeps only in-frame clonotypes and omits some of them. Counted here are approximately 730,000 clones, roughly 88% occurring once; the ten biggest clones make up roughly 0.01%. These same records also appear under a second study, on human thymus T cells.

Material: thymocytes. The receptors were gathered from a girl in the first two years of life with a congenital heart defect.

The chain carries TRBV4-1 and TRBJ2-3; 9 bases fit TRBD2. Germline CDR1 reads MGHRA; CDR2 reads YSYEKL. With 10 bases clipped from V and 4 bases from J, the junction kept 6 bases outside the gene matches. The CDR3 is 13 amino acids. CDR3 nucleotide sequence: TGCGCCACGAGCGGGGGGAGGTCAGATACGCAGTATTTT. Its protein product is CATSGGRSDTQYF.

In DNA, the CDR3 is TGTGCCATCACCCCGAGTAGCCTTGGATTCTACTACGAGCAGTACTTC. Translated: CAITPSSLGFYYEQYF. The chain has TRBV25-1 and TRBJ2-7; D unresolved. Germline V gene sequence: CDR1 MGHDK, CDR2 SYGVNS. The CDR3 runs to 16 residues. V gave up 10 bases and J gave up 3 bases, with 25 bases separating them.

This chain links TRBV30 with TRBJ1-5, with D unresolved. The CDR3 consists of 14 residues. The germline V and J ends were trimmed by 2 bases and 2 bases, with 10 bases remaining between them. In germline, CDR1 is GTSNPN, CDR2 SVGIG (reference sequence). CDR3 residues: CAWSSGVRNQPQHF. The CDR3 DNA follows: TGTGCCTGGAGTTCAGGCGTGCGCAATCAGCCCCAGCATTTT. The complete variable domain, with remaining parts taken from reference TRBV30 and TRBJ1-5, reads SQTIHQWPATLVQPVGSPLSLECTVEGTSNPNLYWYRQAAGRGLQLLFYSVGIGQISSEVPQNLSASRPQDRQFILSSKKLLLSDSGFYLCAWSSGVRNQPQHFGDGTRLSIL.

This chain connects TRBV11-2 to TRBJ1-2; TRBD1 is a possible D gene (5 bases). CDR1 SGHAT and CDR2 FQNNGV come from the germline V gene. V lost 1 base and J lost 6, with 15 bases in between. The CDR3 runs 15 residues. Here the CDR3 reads CASSLVSGQTDGYTF. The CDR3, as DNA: TGTGCCAGCAGCTTAGTCTCAGGGCAGACGGATGGCTACACCTTC.

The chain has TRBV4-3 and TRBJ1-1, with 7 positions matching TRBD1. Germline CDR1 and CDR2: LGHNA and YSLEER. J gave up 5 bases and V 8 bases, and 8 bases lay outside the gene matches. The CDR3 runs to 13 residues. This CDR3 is CASRDQGGTEAFF. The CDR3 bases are TGCGCCAGCCGAGACCAGGGGGGAACTGAAGCTTTCTTT.

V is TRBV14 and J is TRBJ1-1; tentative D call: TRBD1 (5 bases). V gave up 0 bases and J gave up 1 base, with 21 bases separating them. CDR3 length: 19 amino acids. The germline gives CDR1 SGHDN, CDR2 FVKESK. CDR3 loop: CASSQESIGGDVENTEAFF. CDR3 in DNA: TGTGCCAGCAGCCAAGAAAGCATTGGGGGGGATGTAGAGAACACTGAAGCTTTCTTT.

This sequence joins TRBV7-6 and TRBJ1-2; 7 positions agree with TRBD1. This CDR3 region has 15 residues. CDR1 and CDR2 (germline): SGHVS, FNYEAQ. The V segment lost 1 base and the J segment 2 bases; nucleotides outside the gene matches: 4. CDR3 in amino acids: CASSLGGGGNYGYTF. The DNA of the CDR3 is TGTGCCAGCAGCTTAGGAGGGGGCGGGAACTATGGCTACACCTTC.

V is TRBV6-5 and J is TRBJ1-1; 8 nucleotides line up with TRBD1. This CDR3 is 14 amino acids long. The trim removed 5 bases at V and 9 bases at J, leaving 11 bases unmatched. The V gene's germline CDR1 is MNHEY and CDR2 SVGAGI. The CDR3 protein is CASSPNLDRDKAFF. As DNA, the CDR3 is TGTGCCAGCAGTCCGAACCTGGACAGGGATAAAGCTTTCTTT.

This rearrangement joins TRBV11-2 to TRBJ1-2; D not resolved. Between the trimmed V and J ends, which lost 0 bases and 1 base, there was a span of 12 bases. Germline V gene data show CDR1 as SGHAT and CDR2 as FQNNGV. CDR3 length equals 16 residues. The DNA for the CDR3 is TGTGCCAGCAGCTTAGATCGCGGCCAGCTTAACTATGGCTACACCTTC. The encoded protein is CASSLDRGQLNYGYTF.

This CDR3 is CASSVRLAGLFF. The CDR3 DNA is TGTGCCAGCAGCGTACGACTAGCGGGGCTGTTCTTC. The chain carries TRBV7-2 and TRBJ2-1, with 11 bases lining up with TRBD2. Trimming took 5 bases from V and 15 from J; bases not matched to a gene: 6. The CDR3 loop spans 12 amino acids. Per germline, CDR1 SGHTA and CDR2 FQGNSA.

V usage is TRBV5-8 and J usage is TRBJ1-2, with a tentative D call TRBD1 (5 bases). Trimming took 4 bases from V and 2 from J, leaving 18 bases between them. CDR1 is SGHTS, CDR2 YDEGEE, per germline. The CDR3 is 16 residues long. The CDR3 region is CASSPSPRQTNYGYTF. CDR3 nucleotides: TGTGCCAGCAGCCCCAGCCCACGACAGACCAACTATGGCTACACCTTC.

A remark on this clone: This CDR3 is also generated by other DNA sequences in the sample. CDR3: CASSTRGSYEQYF. In DNA form, the CDR3 reads TGTGCCAGCTCCACCCGGGGGTCCTACGAGCAGTACTTC. The chain uses TRBV27 and TRBJ2-7, with D possibly matching TRBD2 (6 bases). CDR1 is MNHEY, CDR2 SMNVEV, per germline (reference sequence). The CDR3 covers 13 residues. V was pared by 8 bases and J by 1 base, with 12 bases between.

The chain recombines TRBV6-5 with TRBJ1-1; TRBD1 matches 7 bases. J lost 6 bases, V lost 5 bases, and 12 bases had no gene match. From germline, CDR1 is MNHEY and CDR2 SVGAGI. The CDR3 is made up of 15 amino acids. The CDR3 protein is CASSMRQGESAEAFF. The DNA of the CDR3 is TGTGCCAGCAGTATGAGACAGGGCGAAAGCGCTGAAGCTTTCTTT.

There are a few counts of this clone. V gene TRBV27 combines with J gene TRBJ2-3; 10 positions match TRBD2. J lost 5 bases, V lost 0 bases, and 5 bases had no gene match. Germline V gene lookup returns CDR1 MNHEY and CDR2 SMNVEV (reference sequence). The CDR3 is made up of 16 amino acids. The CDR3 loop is CASSLSSGGFGDTQYF. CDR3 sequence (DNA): TGTGCCAGCAGTTTATCTAGCGGGGGGTTCGGAGATACGCAGTATTTT.

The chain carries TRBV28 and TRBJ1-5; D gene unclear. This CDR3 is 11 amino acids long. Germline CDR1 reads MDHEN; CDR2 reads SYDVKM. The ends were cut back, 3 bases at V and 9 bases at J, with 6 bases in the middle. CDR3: CASSFPGPQHF. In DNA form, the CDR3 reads TGTGCCAGCAGTTTCCCAGGGCCCCAGCATTTT. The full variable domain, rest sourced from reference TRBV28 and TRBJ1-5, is DVKVTQSSRYLVKRTGEKVFLECVQDMDHENMFWYRQDPGLGLRLIYFSYDVKMKEKGDIPEGYSVSREKKERFSLILESASTNQTSMYLCASSFPGPQHFGDGTRLSIL.

CDR3 bases: TGCGCCAGCAGATTTTTATCTACGAACTATAATTCACCCCTCCACTTT. Its translation is CASRFLSTNYNSPLHF. The chain couples TRBV5-1 to TRBJ1-6; unclear D gene. In germline, CDR1 is SGHRS, CDR2 YFSETQ. V was cut by 5 bases and J by 3 bases, with 15 bases left in between. The CDR3 consists of 16 residues.

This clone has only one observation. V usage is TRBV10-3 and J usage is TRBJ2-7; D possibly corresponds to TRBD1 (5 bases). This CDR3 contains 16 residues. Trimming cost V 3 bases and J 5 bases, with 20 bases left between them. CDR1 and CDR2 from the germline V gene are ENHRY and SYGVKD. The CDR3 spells CAISEDRQGAVDEQYF. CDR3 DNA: TGTGCCATCAGTGAAGATCGGCAAGGGGCGGTCGACGAGCAGTACTTC.